These 14 T cell receptor beta chains were all obtained from the same sample, sequenced in a study of Graves' ophthalmopathy and Graves' hyperthyroidism. The authors amplified TCR beta CDR3 regions, and they did so from RNA transcripts for repertoire sequencing. The authors performed first-round RT-PCR with HTBI primers and then a second-round multiplex PCR. TCRdb used MiXCR to reprocess the multiplex PCR reads, holding one entry per CDR3 protein. The data show 650,000 to 900,000 distinct CDR3 sequences, approximately 40% seen once. Material: peripheral blood. The source of these receptors is an adult man with Graves' ophthalmopathy.

The genes are TRBV10-3 and TRBJ1-5, with D maybe TRBD1 (6 bases). Germline CDR1 and CDR2: ENHRY and SYGVKD. V lost 6 bases and J lost 11, with 20 bases in between. The CDR3 length is 14 residues. CDR3 loop: CAIRGHSGEETQHF. The CDR3 nucleotides are TGTGCCATCAGGGGACATTCTGGGGAAGAGACCCAGCATTTT.

This clonotype has a count of ten or more. The V call is TRBV2, the J call TRBJ1-5; D remains unclear. Trimming left V 4 bases short and J 0 bases short, with 7 bases between. The CDR3 sequence is 14 residues long. In germline, CDR1 is SNHLY, CDR2 FYNNEI. The CDR3 reads CASSGEGSNQPQHF. CDR3 DNA: TGTGCCAGCAGTGGGGAAGGTAGCAATCAGCCCCAGCATTTT.

The chain employs TRBV25-1 and TRBJ2-6; maybe TRBD2 (5 bases). Germline V lookup: CDR1 MGHDK, CDR2 SYGVNS. V was trimmed by 5 bases and J by 2 bases, leaving 13 bases between them. The CDR3 covers 16 residues. Written as DNA, the CDR3 is TGTGCCAGCAGTTTCGAGGGTCGGACTGGGGCCAACGTCCTGACTTTC. Its translation is CASSFEGRTGANVLTF.

To note about this clonotype: Because it lacks the conserved phenylalanine or tryptophan at the end, this CDR3 is likely a read error. The DNA is left out, because the CDR3 cannot be placed on it with certainty; the CDR3 is given as TCRdb lists it. The chain links TRBV15 to TRBJ2-2. The CDR3 extends over 15 residues, inclusive of both ends. Germline values: CDR1 LNHNV, CDR2 YYDKDF (reference sequence). The CDR3 sequence: CATSRGSGNTGELVL.

This clonotype has only a few counts. V and J are TRBV19 and TRBJ1-6; D is unresolved. Germline values: CDR1 LNHDA, CDR2 SQIVND (reference sequence). V was clipped by 3 bases and J by 0 bases, with 9 bases between them. This CDR3 contains 16 residues. CDR3 sequence reads: CASSMGRISYNSPLHF. DNA of the CDR3: TGTGCCAGTAGTATGGGGAGAATCTCCTATAATTCACCCCTCCACTTT.

This clonotype was detected many times. This chain uses TRBV9 with TRBJ1-3; TRBD1 matches 12 bases. Germline-derived CDR1 and CDR2 are SGDLS and YYNGEE. The J segment lost 0 bases and the V segment lost 7 bases, leaving 5 bases of the junction unmatched. This CDR3 contains 16 residues. CDR3 protein: CASGGTGGGSGNTIYF. CDR3 DNA: TGTGCCAGCGGCGGGACAGGGGGCGGCTCTGGAAACACCATATATTTT.

This clonotype was counted only a few times. The CDR3 sequence is CSARPTGDYGYTF. Here the CDR3 DNA reads TGCAGTGCTAGACCGACAGGGGACTATGGCTACACCTTC. The J gene is TRBJ1-2, the V gene TRBV20-1; 8 bases match TRBD1. V gave up 2 bases and J gave up 3 bases; unmatched junction bases: 2. Germline-derived CDR1 and CDR2 are DFQATT and SNEGSKA (reference sequence). CDR3 length: 13 residues.

The V gene is TRBV14, the J gene TRBJ1-2, with TRBD1 matching over 7 bases. The CDR3 extends over 15 amino acids. After removal of 0 bases from V and 7 bases from J, the junction contained 8 bases not matched to a gene. Germline values: CDR1 SGHDN, CDR2 FVKESK. The CDR3, as DNA: TGTGCCAGCAGCCAAGATCCCGGACAGGTCCGTGGCTACACCTTC. Its translation: CASSQDPGQVRGYTF.

CDR3 nucleotides: TGTGCCAGCAGCTTAGATTCCCAGTACTTC. Translating gives CASSLDSQYF. The chain employs TRBV7-9 and TRBJ2-5, with no clear D. This CDR3 spans 10 amino acids. Germline CDR1 SEHNR, CDR2 FQNEAQ (reference sequence). V was trimmed by 1 base and J by 9 bases, leaving 3 bases between them.

This clonotype was observed a handful of times. A much larger clonotype is one base distant, so this may be a read error. The CDR3 DNA reads as TGTGCCAGCAGCTTAATTGGGAATTCACCCCTCCACTTT. Translation gives CASSLIGNSPLHF. The chain links TRBV7-9 to TRBJ1-6; D is undetermined. Between the trimmed V and J ends, which lost 2 bases and 7 bases, there was a span of 6 bases. Germline CDR1 reads SEHNR; CDR2 reads FQNEAQ (reference sequence). The CDR3 is 13 amino acids.

This clonotype was observed many times. The rearrangement links TRBV15 to TRBJ1-6; D is ambiguous. CDR1 LNHNV and CDR2 YYDKDF come from the germline V gene (reference sequence). This CDR3 has 14 residues. V was cut by 1 base and J by 5 bases, with 6 bases left in between. The CDR3 reads CATSRGSDNSPLHF. CDR3 in DNA: TGTGCCACCAGCAGAGGGTCCGATAATTCACCCCTCCACTTT.

This clonotype occurred many times. This chain links TRBV7-6 with TRBJ2-7; the D gene is possibly TRBD1 (6 bases). This CDR3 contains 14 residues. The ends were cut back, 5 bases at V and 0 bases at J, with 11 bases in the middle. Germline lookup yields CDR1 SGHVS and CDR2 FNYEAQ. The CDR3 is CASSRQASSYEQYF. DNA of the CDR3: TGTGCCAGCAGCCGACAGGCGAGCTCCTACGAGCAGTACTTC.

About this clonotype itself: A much more abundant neighbour one base away suggests this may be a read error. The chain has TRBV24-1 and TRBJ2-2; D may match TRBD1 or TRBD2 (5 bases each). CDR3 length: 14 amino acids. From germline, CDR1 is KGHDR and CDR2 SFDVKD. The CDR3 loop is CATSDITGTGEPFF. The CDR3, as DNA: TGTGCCACCAGTGATATAACAGGCACCGGGGAGCCGTTTTTT.

The V gene is TRBV25-1, the J gene TRBJ2-5, with 7 nucleotides matching TRBD1. The germline V gene encodes CDR1 MGHDK and CDR2 SYGVNS. With V trimmed by 6 bases and J by 4 bases, 8 bases remained unmatched. The CDR3 has 14 amino acids. CDR3 sequence: CASSNPTGLETQYF. The CDR3 DNA reads as TGTGCCAGCAGCAACCCGACAGGGCTAGAGACCCAGTACTTC.